These 20 T cell receptor beta chains came from one sample sequenced in a study of identical twins. TCRdb fed the 5' RACE reads into MiXCR, producing one record per CDR3 protein. Counted here are under 1 million distinct CDR3 sequences, about 12% occurring once; the ten biggest clones make up under 2%. This same sample was also part of a study on yellow fever vaccine responses in identical twins.

Sequencing was done on a sample of PBMCs. These receptors were taken from a woman younger than 35 in good health.

This clonotype was seen more than once but under ten times. The chain has TRBV3-1 and TRBJ2-1, with D maybe TRBD2 (6 bases). Germline V lookup: CDR1 LGHDT, CDR2 YNNKEL (reference sequence). V lost 7 bases to trimming and J lost 0 bases, with 16 bases between them. This CDR3 has 16 residues. The CDR3 DNA reads TGTGCCAGCACCCCGAGGGCGGGAAGCTCCTACAATGAGCAGTTCTTC. Protein sequence: CASTPRAGSSYNEQFF.

The V call is TRBV20-1, the J call TRBJ2-2; 8 positions agree with TRBD2. Germline lookup yields CDR1 DFQATT and CDR2 SNEGSKA (reference sequence). Germline trimming cut 1 base from V and 1 base from J; bases unmatched to any gene: 8. The CDR3 loop spans 17 amino acids. As DNA, the CDR3 is TGCAGTGCTAGAGGGACCGGGGGGGCCGGGAACACCGGGGAGCTGTTTTTT. This sequence encodes CSARGTGGAGNTGELFF.

The rearrangement links TRBV20-1 to TRBJ2-3; the match to TRBD2 covers 8 bases. The CDR3 sequence is 13 residues long. CDR1 and CDR2 from the germline V gene are DFQATT and SNEGSKA (reference sequence). V shed 7 bases, J shed 2 bases, and the junction held 5 bases outside the gene matches. The CDR3 nucleotides read TGCAGTGTTAGCGGGGAGAACACAGATACGCAGTATTTT. Residues: CSVSGENTDTQYF.

The chain joins TRBV6-5 to TRBJ2-2, with D possibly called TRBD1 or TRBD2 (5 bases each). Trimming took 8 bases from V and 1 from J, leaving 20 bases between them. The germline gives CDR1 MNHEY, CDR2 SVGAGI. The CDR3 covers 17 residues. This CDR3 reads CASSYPRDRGNTGELFF. CDR3 DNA: TGTGCCAGCTCTTACCCACGGGACCGGGGGAACACCGGGGAGCTGTTTTTT.

The CDR3 DNA reads as TGTGCCAGCAGTTTAGGAGCCAGGGATGGTGAGCAGTTCTTC. Translating gives CASSLGARDGEQFF. The rearrangement links TRBV12-3 or TRBV12-4 to TRBJ2-1; D is perhaps TRBD1 (5 bases). Trimming took 1 base from V and 9 from J, leaving 13 bases between them. This CDR3 contains 14 residues.

This clonotype was seen a handful of times. The chain combines TRBV5-1 with TRBJ1-1; D unclear. Per germline, CDR1 SGHRS and CDR2 YFSETQ. The CDR3 length is 15 residues. Trimming stripped 0 bases from V and 5 bases from J, with 14 bases between. Written as DNA, the CDR3 is TGCGCCAGCAGCTTGGCACCATCGGGCAATACTGAAGCTTTCTTT. Protein product: CASSLAPSGNTEAFF. Using reference TRBV5-1 and TRBJ1-1 for the parts outside the CDR3, the full variable domain is KAGVTQTPRYLIKTRGQQVTLSCSPISGHRSVSWYQQTPGQGLQFLFEYFSETQRNKGNFPGRFSGRQFSNSRSEMNVSTLELGDSALYLCASSLAPSGNTEAFFGQGTRLTVV.

The sample holds a few counts of this clonotype. The J gene is TRBJ2-7, the V gene TRBV4-2, with 8 bases fitting TRBD2. The CDR3 loop spans 15 amino acids. Germline V gives CDR1 LGHNA, CDR2 YNFKEQ. V was pared by 1 base and J by 2 bases, with 4 bases of the junction left unmatched. The CDR3 reads CASSQVAGTPYEQYF. For the CDR3, the DNA is TGTGCCAGCAGCCAAGTAGCGGGGACGCCCTACGAGCAGTACTTC.

V and J are TRBV2 and TRBJ2-5; 10 nucleotides line up with TRBD1. The V gene end was trimmed by 7 bases and the J gene end by 2 bases; junction bases not matched to a gene: 13. The CDR3 spans 17 residues. CDR1 and CDR2 (germline): SNHLY, FYNNEI. For the CDR3, the DNA is TGTGCCAGCAACCGGGACAGGGGAACGGTTTGGCAAGAGACCCAGTACTTC. It encodes CASNRDRGTVWQETQYF.

As regards this clonotype: A much more abundant neighbour one base away suggests this may be a read error. The genes are TRBV28 and TRBJ2-4; D is unresolved. This CDR3 contains 12 residues. Germline V gene sequence: CDR1 MDHEN, CDR2 SYDVKM. The CDR3: CASSTVVNIKYF. DNA for the CDR3: TGTGCCAGCAGTACCGTGGTCAACATTAAGTACTTC.

The chain uses TRBV11-2 and TRBJ2-2, with a tentative D call TRBD1 (5 bases). Per the germline V gene, CDR1 is SGHAT and CDR2 is FQNNGV. The CDR3 runs to 12 residues. Between the trimmed V and J ends, which lost 6 bases and 5 bases, there was a span of 7 bases. The CDR3 sequence is CASRSGTGELFF. CDR3 sequence (DNA): TGTGCCAGCAGATCAGGGACCGGGGAGCTGTTTTTT.

The chain combines TRBV2 with TRBJ2-3; unclear D gene. Germline CDR1 SNHLY, CDR2 FYNNEI. V lost 6 bases to trimming and J lost 6 bases, with 7 bases between them. The CDR3 spans 11 residues. CDR3: CASRFMDTQYF. CDR3 coding DNA: TGTGCCAGCAGATTCATGGATACGCAGTATTTT.

This clonotype was counted ten times or more. This chain joins TRBV12-3 or TRBV12-4 and TRBJ1-2; 9 bases match TRBD1. After removal of 6 bases from V and 5 bases from J, the junction contained 13 bases not matched to a gene. This CDR3 region has 16 residues. CDR3 coding DNA: TGTGCCAGCAGCTCCAGAGGACAGGGGTCCTCTTATGGCTACACCTTC. Protein sequence: CASSSRGQGSSYGYTF.

This chain joins TRBV9 and TRBJ2-7; 8 bases match TRBD2. V shed 4 bases and J 2 bases; nucleotides not matched to a gene: 8. Germline V gene lookup returns CDR1 SGDLS and CDR2 YYNGEE. CDR3 length equals 15 residues. The CDR3 is CASSRTGREAYEQYF. The CDR3 DNA reads TGTGCCAGCAGCCGAACGGGGCGGGAGGCCTACGAGCAGTACTTC.

The chain uses TRBV28 and TRBJ2-7, with D tentatively TRBD1 (5 bases). CDR1 and CDR2 from the germline V gene are MDHEN and SYDVKM. The CDR3 contains 15 residues. V was clipped by 5 bases and J by 1 base, with 15 bases between them. Written as DNA, the CDR3 is TGTGCCAGCAGTCCCGACAGCCCAAAGTCCTACGAGCAGTACGTC. It encodes CASSPDSPKSYEQYV.

The chain joins TRBV4-1 to TRBJ2-1; D unclear. V lost 1 base and J lost 1, with 11 bases in between. Germline assignment: CDR1 MGHRA and CDR2 YSYEKL. The CDR3 loop spans 16 amino acids. The CDR3 loop reads CASSQAQTASYNEQFF. CDR3 sequence (DNA): TGCGCCAGCAGCCAAGCTCAGACTGCATCCTACAATGAGCAGTTCTTC.

In its sample, this clonotype was seen a few times. The rearrangement uses TRBV6-5 and TRBJ2-2; no firm D call. Trimming stripped 0 bases from V and 4 bases from J, with 6 bases between. The CDR3 is made up of 14 amino acids. Per the germline V gene, CDR1 is MNHEY and CDR2 is SVGAGI. The CDR3 is CASSYSGTTGELFF. In DNA form, the CDR3 reads TGTGCCAGCAGTTACTCCGGAACCACCGGGGAGCTGTTTTTT.

Only a few counts were recorded for this clonotype. This rearrangement joins TRBV29-1 to TRBJ1-2; D remains unclear. Germline V gene lookup returns CDR1 SQVTM and CDR2 ANQGSEA. This CDR3 spans 12 amino acids. Trimming removed 1 base at V and 4 bases at J, with 7 bases between. The CDR3 region has the DNA TGCAGCGTTGAAGGACCCAGCTATGGCTACACCTTC. It is translated as CSVEGPSYGYTF. The variable domain in full, completed from reference TRBV29-1 and TRBJ1-2, reads SAVISQKPSRDICQRGTSLTIQCQVDSQVTMMFWYRQQPGQSLTLIATANQGSEATYESGFVIDKFPISRPNLTFSTLTVSNMSPEDSSIYLCSVEGPSYGYTFGSGTRLTVV.

This clonotype was counted a few times. This sequence joins TRBV7-7 and TRBJ2-5; TRBD1 aligns across 7 bases. V lost 5 bases to trimming and J lost 3 bases; unmatched junction nucleotides: 12. CDR3 length equals 16 residues. The germline V gene has CDR1 SSHAT and CDR2 FNYEAQ (reference sequence). CDR3 DNA: TGTGCCAGCAGCCCCACCCCCGGGACAGAAAAAGAGACCCAGTACTTC. Protein sequence: CASSPTPGTEKETQYF.

There are many counts of this clonotype. The V and J genes are TRBV10-3 and TRBJ2-7; D remains unclear. CDR3 length: 12 residues. V lost 5 bases, J lost 4 bases, and 9 bases lay in between. CDR1 is ENHRY, CDR2 SYGVKD, per germline. For the CDR3, the DNA is TGTGCCATCAGTTCTACGGATTACGAGCAGTACTTC. Amino acids: CAISSTDYEQYF.

CDR3 sequence (DNA): TGTGCCAGCAGCTTAGTTCAGATGTACGCAGATACGCAGTATTTT. It translates to CASSLVQMYADTQYF. The chain has TRBV11-2 and TRBJ2-3; D is unresolved. The CDR3 covers 15 residues. Germline V gene data show CDR1 as SGHAT and CDR2 as FQNNGV. V dropped 1 base and J dropped 4 bases, with 12 bases sitting between them.